This TCR beta chain was recovered during a study of early T cells in non-severe SARS-CoV-2 infection. Study-wide background: Chains were unpaired, as sequencing was done on bulk RNA from unsorted whole blood. Study results and caveats: VDJdb matching, biased toward anti-spike CD8 responses, missed private and CD4 specificities.

Researchers attached unique molecular identifiers to individual cDNA molecules. TCRdb reprocessed the 5' RACE reads via MiXCR and lists one record per CDR3 protein. Here the sample spans tens of thousands of distinct CDR3 sequences, 9.5% to 15% being singletons. V was pared by 3 bases and J by 2 bases, with 11 bases between. Germline loops: CDR1 LGHDT, CDR2 YNNKEL (reference sequence). This CDR3 is built from 15 residues. Remarks on this clonotype: As yet, its antigen is unknown.

This chain connects TRBV3-1 to TRBJ2-1, with no clear D. Sequenced material: whole blood. The source of this sequence is an adult who was a healthcare worker with PCR-confirmed SARS-CoV-2 infection or an uninfected control (not recorded which). The CDR3 sequence is CASSQDPGPYNEQFF. CDR3 bases: TGTGCCAGCAGCCAGGACCCCGGCCCCTACAATGAGCAGTTCTTC.